Following are 22 T cell receptor beta chains from one sample sequenced in a study of human T cells and chemical hapten exposure. TCRdb independently ran MiXCR on the RACE reads; one entry per CDR3 protein. The sample has around 160,000 distinct CDR3 sequences; more than 12% are singletons. Specified time point: patch test 1, 2 weeks after DPC sensitization. Treatment indicated: therapeutic diphenylcyclopropenone sensitization with weekly scalp DPC. The sequenced sample was whole blood, obtained in connection with sensitization to the hapten diphenylcyclopropenone (DPC). The receptors were sampled from a woman aged 25-40 years with alopecia areata. Some clones in this sample may be carry-over from other donors' samples.

The chain is built from TRBV12-3 or TRBV12-4 and TRBJ1-5; 7 bases are shared with TRBD1. Trimming cost V 6 bases and J 6 bases; bases outside gene matches: 8. The CDR3 length is 14 residues. The CDR3 nucleotides read TGTGCCAGCAGCCGACAGGGCTTGGGTCAGCCCCAGCATTTT. This translates into CASSRQGLGQPQHF.

V usage is TRBV28 and J usage is TRBJ2-7; no clear D. This CDR3 is built from 14 residues. V was cut by 7 bases and J by 5 bases, with 18 bases left in between. Germline V gene lookup returns CDR1 MDHEN and CDR2 SYDVKM. The CDR3, as DNA: TGTGCCAGCACCATCGTCTCGGATAGCAACGAGCAGTACTTC. Translating it yields CASTIVSDSNEQYF.

The CDR3 loop is CASSQGLAGRYQETQYF. The CDR3 coding sequence is TGTGCCAGCAGCCAAGGACTAGCGGGAAGGTACCAAGAGACCCAGTACTTC. The gene calls are TRBV14 and TRBJ2-5; TRBD2 aligns across 11 bases. Germline values: CDR1 SGHDN, CDR2 FVKESK. The CDR3 is 17 amino acids. V lost 1 base, J lost 0 bases, and 4 bases stayed unmatched.

This clonotype has more than one count but fewer than ten. The chain links TRBV28 to TRBJ1-1; D might be TRBD1 (5 bases). Germline CDR1 and CDR2: MDHEN and SYDVKM. The CDR3 has 12 amino acids. V gave up 10 bases and J gave up 1 base, with 10 bases separating them. Here the CDR3 reads CATGTGNTEAFF. The CDR3 DNA is TGTGCCACCGGGACGGGGAACACTGAAGCTTTCTTT.

Comments on this clonotype: At one boundary the junction diverges from the germline segment, which might be a read error. The rearrangement links TRBV11-1 to TRBJ1-2; the D gene is possibly TRBD1 (5 bases). This CDR3 has 14 residues. From germline, CDR1 is SGHAT and CDR2 FQDESV (reference sequence). The CDR3 region is CASSSQQGNYAYTF. The CDR3 nucleotides read TGTGCCAGCAGCTCCCAGCAGGGTAACTATGCCTACACCTTC.

This chain links TRBV2 with TRBJ2-2; the D is unclear. V was pared by 4 bases and J by 4 bases, with 13 bases between. This CDR3 has 15 residues. CDR1 and CDR2 from the germline V gene are SNHLY and FYNNEI. CDR3 sequence (DNA): TGTGCCAGCAGTGGGTTTTATGGCGGCACCGGGGAGCTGTTTTTT. This gives the protein CASSGFYGGTGELFF.

This clonotype was observed a few times. The CDR3 here is CASSRRGADEQYF. For the CDR3, the DNA is TGTGCCAGCAGCCGACGGGGAGCTGACGAGCAGTACTTC. The chain couples TRBV7-9 to TRBJ2-7, with D possibly TRBD2 on 5 matching bases. Germline-derived CDR1 and CDR2 are SEHNR and FQNEAQ (reference sequence). The CDR3 is 13 amino acids. V was pared by 5 bases and J by 5 bases, with 13 bases between. Based on the CDR3 plus reference TRBV7-9 and TRBJ2-7, the full variable domain is DTGVSQNPRHKITKRGQNVTFRCDPISEHNRLYWYRQTLGQGPEFLTYFQNEAQLEKSRLLSDRFSAERPKGSFSTLEIQRTEQGDSAMYLCASSRRGADEQYFGPGTRLTVT.

The table lists this clonotype with a few counts. The chain couples TRBV5-1 to TRBJ2-5, with 8 bases lining up with TRBD1. CDR1 SGHRS and CDR2 YFSETQ come from the germline V gene. The CDR3 length is 14 residues. V trimming: 4 bases; J trimming: 3 bases; junction bases outside the gene matches: 5. In DNA form, the CDR3 reads TGCGCCAGCAGCGGGGGGACAGGCGAAGAGACCCAGTACTTC. This translates into CASSGGTGEETQYF.

This chain uses TRBV7-9 with TRBJ2-3; TRBD1 aligns across 9 bases. Trimming removed 4 bases from V and 12 bases from J; junction bases left unmatched: 11. The CDR3 loop spans 14 amino acids. Germline V CDR1 and CDR2: SEHNR, FQNEAQ (reference sequence). In DNA form, the CDR3 reads TGTGCCAGCAGCTATCCGGGACAGGGTGTCCCCCAGTATTTT. Translation: CASSYPGQGVPQYF. The variable domain in full, with the rest retrieved from reference TRBV7-9 and TRBJ2-3, is DTGVSQNPRHKITKRGQNVTFRCDPISEHNRLYWYRQTLGQGPEFLTYFQNEAQLEKSRLLSDRFSAERPKGSFSTLEIQRTEQGDSAMYLCASSYPGQGVPQYFGPGTRLTVL.

This clonotype was seen more than once but under ten times. This rearrangement joins TRBV29-1 to TRBJ2-3, with D hard to call. Trimming stripped 4 bases from V and 0 bases from J, with 5 bases between. This CDR3 contains 12 residues. Germline assignment: CDR1 SQVTM and CDR2 ANQGSEA. CDR3 sequence (DNA): TGCAGCGTTGGGCCCAGCACAGATACGCAGTATTTT. Translated: CSVGPSTDTQYF.

The table lists this clonotype with many counts. The V gene is TRBV28, the J gene TRBJ2-1; 8 bases match TRBD2. Unmatched junction bases numbered 17, after V lost 7 bases and J lost 9 bases. The CDR3 totals 16 residues. Germline assignment: CDR1 MDHEN and CDR2 SYDVKM. The CDR3 DNA sequence: TGTGCCAGCACCCAAAGGGCGGGCGGGGGGCCCGGTGAGCAGTTCTTC. Amino acids: CASTQRAGGGPGEQFF. Combining the CDR3 with reference TRBV28 and TRBJ2-1 gives the whole variable domain DVKVTQSSRYLVKRTGEKVFLECVQDMDHENMFWYRQDPGLGLRLIYFSYDVKMKEKGDIPEGYSVSREKKERFSLILESASTNQTSMYLCASTQRAGGGPGEQFFGPGTRLTVL.

This clonotype was detected a few times. The chain couples TRBV10-3 to TRBJ2-7; the D is unclear. Germline V gene lookup returns CDR1 ENHRY and CDR2 SYGVKD. Trimming shortened V by 3 bases and J by 0 bases, and 6 bases separated the two germline ends. The CDR3 is made up of 13 amino acids. The CDR3 DNA reads TGTGCCATCAGTGAACAAACCTCCTACGAGCAGTACTTC. Its translation is CAISEQTSYEQYF.

This clonotype has only a few counts. This chain joins TRBV6-5 and TRBJ1-3; no clear D gene. The V gene's germline CDR1 is MNHEY and CDR2 SVGAGI. The CDR3 loop spans 15 amino acids. Trimming took 10 bases from V and 0 from J, leaving 16 bases between them. CDR3 in amino acids: CATLAPAFSGNTIYF. CDR3 bases: TGTGCCACCCTTGCACCGGCCTTCTCTGGAAACACCATATATTTT.

This clonotype was recorded at least ten times. V is TRBV28 and J is TRBJ2-3; 11 nucleotides align to TRBD2. Losses at the gene ends were 6 bases for V and 2 bases for J; bases not matched to a gene: 4. Germline lookup yields CDR1 MDHEN and CDR2 SYDVKM. There are 15 residues in the CDR3. The CDR3 nucleotides read TGTGCCAGCAGAATAGCGGGAGGGTACACAGATACGCAGTATTTT. Protein sequence: CASRIAGGYTDTQYF.

This CDR3 reads CASSQPGLADGTDTQYF. DNA for the CDR3: TGTGCCAGCAGCCAACCGGGACTAGCGGACGGCACAGATACGCAGTATTTT. The chain carries TRBV14 and TRBJ2-3; 11 nucleotides line up with TRBD2. Germline V gene data show CDR1 as SGHDN and CDR2 as FVKESK. The CDR3 runs to 17 residues. V lost 2 bases and J lost 1; bases outside the gene matches: 5.

This clonotype appeared a few times. This sequence joins TRBV30 and TRBJ2-4, with D possibly matching TRBD1 (5 bases). There are 14 residues in the CDR3. The V and J ends lost 4 bases and 0 bases respectively, with 10 bases between them. Germline-derived CDR1 and CDR2 are GTSNPN and SVGIG (reference sequence). Written as DNA, the CDR3 is TGTGCCTGGAAGGACACCGGAGCCAAAAACATTCAGTACTTC. Amino acid sequence: CAWKDTGAKNIQYF.

The chain links TRBV3-1 to TRBJ2-3; no definite D call. The germline V and J ends were trimmed by 4 bases and 2 bases, with 7 bases remaining between them. This CDR3 contains 13 residues. From germline, CDR1 is LGHDT and CDR2 YNNKEL (reference sequence). CDR3 DNA: TGTGCCAGCAGCCGAGACCCCACAGATACGCAGTATTTT. Translated: CASSRDPTDTQYF.

The genes are TRBV7-3 and TRBJ2-1; tentative D call: TRBD1 (6 bases). The CDR3 sequence is 17 residues long. Deletions cut 4 bases from V and 4 bases from J, with 20 bases between. Germline V CDR1 and CDR2: SGHTA, FQGTGA. The CDR3, as DNA: TGTGCCAGCAGCTCACCCACTAGAGGACAGAGGTACAATGAGCAGTTCTTC. Translation: CASSSPTRGQRYNEQFF. Variable domain in full (rest from reference TRBV7-3 and TRBJ2-1): GAGVSQTPSNKVTEKGKYVELRCDPISGHTALYWYRQSLGQGPEFLIYFQGTGAADDSGLPNDRFFAVRPEGSVSTLKIQRTERGDSAVYLCASSSPTRGQRYNEQFFGPGTRLTVL.

The V and J genes are TRBV11-2 and TRBJ2-3; D possibly corresponds to TRBD1 (6 bases). Trimming left V 3 bases short and J 2 bases short, with 9 bases between. This CDR3 spans 14 amino acids. Looked up from germline, CDR1 is SGHAT and CDR2 is FQNNGV. The CDR3 is CASSFGGHTDTQYF. DNA for the CDR3: TGTGCCAGCAGCTTTGGGGGCCACACAGATACGCAGTATTTT. The full variable domain, rest sourced from reference TRBV11-2 and TRBJ2-3, is EAGVAQSPRYKIIEKRQSVAFWCNPISGHATLYWYQQILGQGPKLLIQFQNNGVVDDSQLPKDRFSAERLKGVDSTLKIQPAKLEDSAVYLCASSFGGHTDTQYFGPGTRLTVL.

For this clonotype: A much bigger clone sits one base away, suggesting this may be a read error. The genes are TRBV6-1 and TRBJ1-1; D is uncertain. This CDR3 is built from 15 residues. Germline V gene data show CDR1 as MNHNS and CDR2 as SASEGT. Trimming stripped 8 bases from V and 3 bases from J, with 19 bases between. The CDR3: CASGEDGLMDTEAFF. The DNA for the CDR3 is TGTGCCAGCGGAGAGGACGGTTTAATGGACACTGAAGCTTTCTTT.

The V gene is TRBV7-9, the J gene TRBJ2-5; maybe TRBD1 (6 bases). The V gene lost 6 bases and the J gene lost 3 bases, with 14 bases spanning the gap. CDR1 is SEHNR, CDR2 FQNEAQ, per germline (reference sequence). The CDR3 has 14 residues. CDR3 amino acids: CASSSGQSEETQYF. CDR3 DNA sequence: TGTGCCAGCAGTTCCGGACAGAGTGAAGAGACCCAGTACTTC.

The chain employs TRBV6-2 or TRBV6-3 and TRBJ2-7, with D uncertain. Trimming left V 0 bases short and J 0 bases short, with 6 bases between. The CDR3 extends over 14 amino acids. Looked up from germline, CDR1 is MNHEY and CDR2 is SVGEGT. This CDR3 is CASSYSITSYEQYF. CDR3 DNA sequence: TGTGCCAGCAGTTACTCGATTACCTCCTACGAGCAGTACTTC.